The TCR beta chain described here comes from a study of T cell responses to AZD1222 COVID-19 vaccine (dated by TCRdb to about 2021). In the study overall: AZD1222 recipients with second doses at about 4 weeks or about 12 weeks were pooled, because spike-specific TCR depth and breadth did not differ between schedules. TCR sequencing was performed for 230 to 250 trial participants, of whom about 200 were given two doses of AZD1222 and some 26 were given two doses of MenACWY control vaccine. Trial participants were enrolled by age into subgroups of 18-55, 56-69 and 70-plus years, and roughly 150, 30 and 60 TCR-sequenced participants, respectively, were included in these subgroups.

The full study reports these points: Vaccine-associated CD4 TCRs spanned the whole spike protein, with dominant responses in regions 160-218 and 743-854. In the small 56-69-year group, the increase in depth fell short of significance, most likely because of low power. Nearly half of unique spike-specific TCRs reportedly recognized epitopes outside regions mutated in the B.1.351 and B.1.1.7 variants. A significant rise in spike-specific TCR breadth and depth was observed after two AZD1222 doses relative to day 0 and relative to MenACWY recipients. Most participants were white British and females outnumbered males, and the authors suggested that clonal diversity may have been underestimated. Conclusions about previously exposed vaccinees are limited, since just a handful of AZD1222 recipients were seropositive for SARS-CoV-2 at baseline. Because no day 14 peak-response samples were available, repertoires were characterized only after the peak T cell response.

The CDR3 regions of human TCRbeta chains were subjected to immunosequencing. The paper's processing steps were these. TCRs in the repertoires were compared against a reference library of SARS-CoV-2-specific TCRs that had been generated with the MIRA antigen-specificity platform. Breadth was defined as the fraction of unique TCRs that were SARS-CoV-2-associated, and depth was defined as the fraction of total T cells that were SARS-CoV-2-associated. Using the MIRA data, every spike-specific TCR was mapped to the spike region that the TCR reacted to and assigned to either a CD4 or a CD8 class. Log10-transformed breadth and depth values were compared by one-way ANOVA with Sidak's multiple comparisons tests. Here the immuneACCESS table is served through TCRdb, limited to in-frame sequences with V and J called. Missing clones are a known gap in these copies; in checked studies unresolved V genes cover under half, and the rest lacks a known reason. V and J calls and clone size come straight from that table; D and trimming were deduced from the DNA. This sample gives more than 95,000 clones in total; 88% of them show up just once. In total, the top ten clones hold over 8.5% of the sample.

As to this clone: It lacks a known antigen. No much larger clone exists at a distance of one base, and base qualities are not known.

According to the study, the label for this sample's time point signals: baseline before first vaccination. The vaccinee samples were drawn from two UK trials, COV001 and COV002, one of which was a single-blind randomized controlled phase 2/3 trial testing AZD1222 (ChAdOx1 nCoV-19) in healthy adults. For TCRbeta chain sequencing, PBMC samples were collected from trial participants at day 0 and at day 28 after the second dose. CDR3 length: 18 amino acids, cysteine to phenylalanine. The read is trimmed to its CDR3 DNA, 54 bases read in frame from base 1. According to the germline V gene (reference sequence), CDR1 reads SEHNR and CDR2 reads FQNEAQ. Trimming removed 5 bases from V and 1 base from J; the gene matches leave 12 bases unexplained.

This specimen consisted of peripheral blood, obtained on day 0 of AZD1222 vaccination. This receptor chain uses TRBV7-9 and TRBJ2-1; TRBD2 fits 9 bases in the junction. The clonotype was recovered from an adult in good health. The CDR3 protein is CASSPSGGGARSYNEQFF. The nucleotides read TGTGCCAGCAGCCCATCCGGCGGGGGGGCGAGGTCCTACAATGAGCAGTTCTTC.